This TCR beta chain stems from a study of human T cells and chemical hapten exposure. Study summary: 2% DPC was applied to approximately 2 cm by approximately 2 cm of upper inner arm skin for sensitization.

The CDR3 contains 15 residues. The germline V gene has CDR1 LGHNA and CDR2 YSLEER. Trimming stripped 0 bases from V and 4 bases from J, with 12 bases between. TCRdb passed the RACE reads through MiXCR, listing each CDR3 protein once. The profile shows roughly 360,000 distinct CDR3 sequences, approximately 5.1% of them singletons. Time point defined: patch test 1, 2 weeks after DPC sensitization. Treatment given: therapeutic diphenylcyclopropenone sensitization with weekly scalp DPC. Someone pulled total RNA out of unfractionated whole blood. This clonotype was counted between two and nine times. The chain has TRBV4-3 and TRBJ1-2; D may be TRBD1 (6 bases). This specimen was whole blood, taken in connection with sensitization to the hapten diphenylcyclopropenone (DPC). The TCR was taken from a woman aged 45-59 years with alopecia areata. Some clones in this sample may be carry-over from other donors' samples. The chain's CDR3 is CASSQDRGLGYGYTF. CDR3 bases: TGCGCCAGCAGCCAAGATCGGGGGCTCGGCTATGGCTACACCTTC.